These T cell receptor beta chains were read from a single sample in a study of blood T cell repertoires in COVID-19. Assay used: immunoSEQ multiplex PCR; TCRdb lists only in-frame clones, some missing. Of about 20,000 clones in the sample, under 95% were seen once. Sequenced input: peripheral blood. Source of these receptors: a human donor in a cohort sampled during active COVID-19. CDR3s include the opening cysteine and the closing phenylalanine or tryptophan. A D gene is named only where the DNA matches it firmly.

J,D,V,DNA,CDR3
TRBJ2-1,NA,TRBV13,TGTGCCAGCAGCTACGACAGGTACAATGAGCAGTTCTTC,CASSYDRYNEQFF
TRBJ2-7,NA,TRBV4-3,TGCGCCAGCAGCCAAGATGGCGGCTACGAGCAGTACTTC,CASSQDGGYEQYF
TRBJ2-5,NA,TRBV5-1,TGCGCCAGCAGTCTAGGGACTTTGCAAGAGACCCAGTACTTC,CASSLGTLQETQYF
TRBJ2-7,NA,TRBV18,TGTGCCAGCTCACCAGTCAGCTCCTACGAGCAGTACTTC,CASSPVSSYEQYF
TRBJ2-1,TRBD2,TRBV7-3,TGTGCCAGCAGCCCCCAAGGGGCTAGCGGGGGGGTATACAATGAGCAGTTCTTC,CASSPQGASGGVYNEQFF
TRBJ1-3,NA,TRBV12-3/TRBV12-4,TGTGCCAGCAAACGGTCAGGAAACACCATATATTTT,CASKRSGNTIYF
TRBJ1-3,NA,TRBV19,TGTGCCAGTAGGATCACGGGGACTGGCTCTGGAAACACCATATATTTT,CASRITGTGSGNTIYF
TRBJ2-1,TRBD2,TRBV7-2,TGTGCCAGCAGCCCGGGACTAGCAGAAAACAATGAGCAGTTCTTC,CASSPGLAENNEQFF
TRBJ2-3,NA,TRBV9,TGTGCCAGCAGCTCCGAGCCGGGACTCCTCACAGATACGCAGTATTTT,CASSSEPGLLTDTQYF
TRBJ1-6,NA,TRBV7-6,TGTGCCAGCAGCCCACGGGGGGCGGCTAATTCACCCCTCCACTTT,CASSPRGAANSPLHF
TRBJ1-1,TRBD1,TRBV27,TGTGCCAGCAGTTATACCGTGACAGGGTTCACTGAAGCTTTCTTT,CASSYTVTGFTEAFF
TRBJ1-2,NA,TRBV7-2,TGTGCCAGCAGCTTGCCAGGGTACTATGGCTACACCTTC,CASSLPGYYGYTF
TRBJ2-1,NA,TRBV5-1,TGCGCCAGCAGCCCGGTTTTGGACAATGAGCAGTTCTTC,CASSPVLDNEQFF
TRBJ1-1,TRBD1,TRBV2,TGTGCCAGCAGTGTTGTGGACAGGAGGAACACTGAAGCTTTCTTT,CASSVVDRRNTEAFF
TRBJ1-5,NA,TRBV11-2,TGTGCCAGCAGCTTAGCGGCCGGGAATCAGCCCCAGCATTTT,CASSLAAGNQPQHF
TRBJ1-4,TRBD1,TRBV6-6,TGTGCCAGCAGTGGCGGGACAGGGTTTAATGAAAAACTGTTTTTT,CASSGGTGFNEKLFF
TRBJ2-5,NA,TRBV9,TGTGCCAGCAGCGTAGATGGGCGAGAGACCCAGTACTTC,CASSVDGRETQYF
TRBJ1-1,TRBD1,TRBV2,TGTGCCAGCAGGAGGACAGGCCTGCGCACTGAAGCTTTCTTT,CASRRTGLRTEAFF
TRBJ2-1,TRBD2,TRBV2,TGTGCCAGCAGTGTCGGACTAGCGGGAGTCGATGAGCAGTTCTTC,CASSVGLAGVDEQFF
TRBJ2-7,NA,TRBV9,TGTGCCAGCAGCGTAGGAGGGGGCGAGCAGTACTTC,CASSVGGGEQYF